A single sample is the source of the 7 T cell receptor beta chains below, sequenced in a study of blood T cell repertoires in COVID-19. TCRdb's copy holds only in-frame clones and misses some; the assay was immunoSEQ multiplex PCR. The table lists 200,000 to 250,000 clones, over 75% of them singletons. The sequencing sample was made of peripheral blood. The source of these receptors is a woman aged 70-85 years with COVID-19, enrolled during active disease.

This clone was observed a single time. The chain is built from TRBV11-1 and TRBJ2-7, with 7 bases fitting TRBD1. After removal of 5 bases from V and 4 bases from J, the junction contained 11 bases not matched to a gene. Germline-derived CDR1 and CDR2 are SGHAT and FQDESV (reference sequence). This CDR3 is built from 15 residues. The CDR3 region is CASSDFPGQLYEQYF. CDR3 sequence (DNA): TGTGCCAGCAGCGATTTCCCGGGACAGCTATACGAGCAGTACTTC.

The rearrangement links TRBV7-8 to TRBJ2-7, with 9 bases aligning to TRBD1. J was trimmed by 12 bases and V by 5 bases; bases with no gene match: 8. CDR3 length: 12 residues. In germline, CDR1 is SGHVS, CDR2 FQNEAQ. This CDR3 is CASSPVGQGWYF. As DNA, the CDR3 is TGTGCCAGCAGCCCCGTCGGACAGGGGTGGTACTTC.

The chain links TRBV4-3 to TRBJ1-6; D is unclear. Germline V CDR1 and CDR2: LGHNA, YSLEER. The CDR3 runs 13 residues. Trimming removed 2 bases at V and 11 bases at J, with 10 bases between. CDR3 in DNA: TGCGCCAGCAGCCAAATTTCTGTCCCACCCCTCCACTTT. As protein: CASSQISVPPLHF.

This clone was observed once. The chain couples TRBV27 to TRBJ1-5; perhaps TRBD1 as D (6 bases). Trimming took 3 bases from V and 3 from J, leaving 12 bases between them. Germline lookup yields CDR1 MNHEY and CDR2 SMNVEV (reference sequence). This CDR3 is built from 15 residues. The CDR3 bases are TGTGCCAGCAGTTTCAGGGGCGTTGACAATCAGCCCCAGCATTTT. As protein: CASSFRGVDNQPQHF.

This chain connects TRBV7-8 to TRBJ2-7; D perhaps matches TRBD2 (6 bases). The CDR3 totals 14 residues. V was clipped by 5 bases and J by 2 bases, with 13 bases between them. Germline CDR1 SGHVS, CDR2 FQNEAQ. CDR3 sequence reads: CASSLQEGTYEQYF. The DNA of the CDR3 is TGTGCCAGCAGCCTTCAGGAGGGGACCTACGAGCAGTACTTC.

This clone was seen just once. V gene TRBV29-1 combines with J gene TRBJ1-1; TRBD1 might be the D (5 bases). Trimming removed 7 bases from V and 2 bases from J, with 11 bases in between. This CDR3 comprises 12 residues. Germline assignment: CDR1 SQVTM and CDR2 ANQGSEA. Here the CDR3 reads CSAQTDNTEAFF. The CDR3 bases are TGCAGCGCCCAGACAGATAACACTGAAGCTTTCTTT.

V and J are TRBV14 and TRBJ1-6, with a weak D call TRBD1 (6 bases). The ends were cut back, 4 bases at V and 7 bases at J, with 11 bases in the middle. The CDR3 runs to 14 residues. Germline V CDR1 and CDR2: SGHDN, FVKESK. This CDR3 is CASSRQVGNSPLHF. In DNA form, the CDR3 reads TGTGCCAGCAGCCGACAGGTCGGGAATTCACCCCTCCACTTT.